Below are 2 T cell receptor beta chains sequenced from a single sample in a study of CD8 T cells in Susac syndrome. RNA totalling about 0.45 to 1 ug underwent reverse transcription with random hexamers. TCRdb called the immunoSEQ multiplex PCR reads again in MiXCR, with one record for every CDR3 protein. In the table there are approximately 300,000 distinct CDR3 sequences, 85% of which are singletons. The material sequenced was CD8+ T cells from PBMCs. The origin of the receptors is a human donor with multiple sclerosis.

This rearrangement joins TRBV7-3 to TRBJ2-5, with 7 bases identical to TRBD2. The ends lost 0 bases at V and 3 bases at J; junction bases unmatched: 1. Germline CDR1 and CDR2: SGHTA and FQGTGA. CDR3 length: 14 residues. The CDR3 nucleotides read TGTGCCAGCAGCTTAACGGGAGGGAAAGAGACCCAGTACTTC. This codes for CASSLTGGKETQYF.

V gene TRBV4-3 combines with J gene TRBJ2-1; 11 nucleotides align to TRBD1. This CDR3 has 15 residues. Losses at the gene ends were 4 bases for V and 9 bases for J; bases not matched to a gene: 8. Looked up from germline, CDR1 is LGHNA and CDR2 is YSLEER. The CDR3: CASSPGQGAIGEQFF. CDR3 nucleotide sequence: TGCGCCAGCAGCCCCGGACAGGGGGCTATAGGTGAGCAGTTCTTC.